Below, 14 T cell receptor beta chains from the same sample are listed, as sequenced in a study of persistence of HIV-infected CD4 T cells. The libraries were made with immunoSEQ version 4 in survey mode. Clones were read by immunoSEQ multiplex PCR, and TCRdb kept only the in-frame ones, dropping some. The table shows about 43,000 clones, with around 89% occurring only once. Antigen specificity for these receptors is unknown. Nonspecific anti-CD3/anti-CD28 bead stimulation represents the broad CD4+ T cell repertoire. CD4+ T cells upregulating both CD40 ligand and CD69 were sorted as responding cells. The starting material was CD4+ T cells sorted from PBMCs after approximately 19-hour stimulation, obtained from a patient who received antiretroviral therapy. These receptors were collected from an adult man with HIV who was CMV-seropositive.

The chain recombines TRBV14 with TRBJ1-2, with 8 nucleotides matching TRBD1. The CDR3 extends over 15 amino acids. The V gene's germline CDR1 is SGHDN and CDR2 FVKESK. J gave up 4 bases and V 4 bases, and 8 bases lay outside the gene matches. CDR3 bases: TGTGCCAGCAGCCGCGCCCAGGGGGCTTCCTATGGCTACACCTTC. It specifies CASSRAQGASYGYTF.

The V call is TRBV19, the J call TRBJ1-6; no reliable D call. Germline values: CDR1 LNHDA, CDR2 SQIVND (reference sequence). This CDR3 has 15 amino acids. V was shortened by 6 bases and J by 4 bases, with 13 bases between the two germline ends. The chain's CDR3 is CASRPEVRYNSPLHF. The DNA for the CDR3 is TGTGCCAGTAGGCCGGAGGTTCGTTATAATTCACCCCTCCACTTT.

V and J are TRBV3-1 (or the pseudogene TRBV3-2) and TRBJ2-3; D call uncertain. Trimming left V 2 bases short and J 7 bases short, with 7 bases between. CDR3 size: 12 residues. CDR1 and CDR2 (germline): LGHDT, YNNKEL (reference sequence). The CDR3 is CASSQRPYTQYF. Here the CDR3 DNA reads TGTGCCAGCAGCCAACGTCCGTATACGCAGTATTTT.

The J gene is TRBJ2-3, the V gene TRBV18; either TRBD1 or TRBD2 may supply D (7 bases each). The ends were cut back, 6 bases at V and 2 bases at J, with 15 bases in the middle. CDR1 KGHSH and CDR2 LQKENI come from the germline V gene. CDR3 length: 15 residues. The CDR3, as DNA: TGTGCCAGCTCCAGGGGGGGAGACCCCACAGATACGCAGTATTTT. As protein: CASSRGGDPTDTQYF.

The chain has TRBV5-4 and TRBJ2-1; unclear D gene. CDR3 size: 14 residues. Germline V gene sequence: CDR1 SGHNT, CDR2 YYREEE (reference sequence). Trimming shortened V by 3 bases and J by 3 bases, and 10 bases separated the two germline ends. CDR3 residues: CASSSGLIYNEQFF. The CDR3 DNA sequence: TGTGCCAGCAGCTCTGGATTAATCTACAATGAGCAGTTCTTC.

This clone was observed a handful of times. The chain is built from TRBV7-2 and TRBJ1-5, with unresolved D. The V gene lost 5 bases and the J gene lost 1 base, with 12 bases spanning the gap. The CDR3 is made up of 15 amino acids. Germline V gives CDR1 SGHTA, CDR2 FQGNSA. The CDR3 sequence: CASSLGGSSNQPQHF. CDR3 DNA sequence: TGTGCCAGCAGCCTCGGAGGGTCCAGCAATCAGCCCCAGCATTTT. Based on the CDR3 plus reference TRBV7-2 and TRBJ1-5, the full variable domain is GAGVSQSPSNKVTEKGKDVELRCDPISGHTALYWYRQSLGQGLEFLIYFQGNSAPDKSGLPSDRFSAERTGGSVSTLTIQRTQQEDSAVYLCASSLGGSSNQPQHFGDGTRLSIL.

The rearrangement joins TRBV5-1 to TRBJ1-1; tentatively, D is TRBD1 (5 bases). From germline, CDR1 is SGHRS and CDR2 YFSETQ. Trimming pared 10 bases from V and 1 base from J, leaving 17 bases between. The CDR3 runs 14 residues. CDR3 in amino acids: CASKNGAENTEAFF. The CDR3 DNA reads TGCGCCTCCAAAAACGGGGCAGAGAACACTGAAGCTTTCTTT.

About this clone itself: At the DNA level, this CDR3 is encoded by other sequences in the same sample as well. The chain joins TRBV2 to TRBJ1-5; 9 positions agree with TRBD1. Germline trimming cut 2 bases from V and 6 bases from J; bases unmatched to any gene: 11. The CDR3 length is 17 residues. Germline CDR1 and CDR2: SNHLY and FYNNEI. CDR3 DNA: TGTGCCAGCAGTGAATTCCCGACAGGGGGATCAGGTCAGCCCCAGCATTTT. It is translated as CASSEFPTGGSGQPQHF.

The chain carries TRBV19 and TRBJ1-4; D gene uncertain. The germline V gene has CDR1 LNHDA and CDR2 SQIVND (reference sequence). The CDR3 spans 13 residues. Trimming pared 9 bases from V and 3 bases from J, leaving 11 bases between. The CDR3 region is CASSMQANEKLFF. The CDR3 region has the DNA TGTGCCAGCTCAATGCAGGCTAATGAAAAACTGTTTTTT.

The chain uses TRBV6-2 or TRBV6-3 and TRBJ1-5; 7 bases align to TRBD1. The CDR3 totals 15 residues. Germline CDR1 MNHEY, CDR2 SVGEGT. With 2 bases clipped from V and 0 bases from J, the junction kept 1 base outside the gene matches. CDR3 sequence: CASSYAGGSNQPQHF. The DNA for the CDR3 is TGTGCCAGCAGTTACGCAGGGGGTAGCAATCAGCCCCAGCATTTT.

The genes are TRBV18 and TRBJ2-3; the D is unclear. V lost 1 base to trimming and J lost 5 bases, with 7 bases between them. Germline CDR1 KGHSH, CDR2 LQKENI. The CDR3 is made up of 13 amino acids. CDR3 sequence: CASSPLAQDTQYF. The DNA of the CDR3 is TGTGCCAGCTCACCACTTGCGCAAGATACGCAGTATTTT.

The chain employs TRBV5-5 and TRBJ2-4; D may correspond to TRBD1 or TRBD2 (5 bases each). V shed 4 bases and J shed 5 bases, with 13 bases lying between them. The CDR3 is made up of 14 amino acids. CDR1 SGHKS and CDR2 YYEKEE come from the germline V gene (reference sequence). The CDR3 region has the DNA TGTGCCAGCAGCACTTCCGGGGCAGAAAACATTCAGTACTTC. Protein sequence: CASSTSGAENIQYF.

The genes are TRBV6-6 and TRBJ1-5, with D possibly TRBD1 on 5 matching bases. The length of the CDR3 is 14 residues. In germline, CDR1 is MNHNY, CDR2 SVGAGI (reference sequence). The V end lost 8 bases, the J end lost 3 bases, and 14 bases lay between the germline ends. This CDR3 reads CASGPGLINQPQHF. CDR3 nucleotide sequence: TGTGCCAGCGGACCGGGACTGATCAATCAGCCCCAGCATTTT.

In nucleotides, the CDR3 is TGTGCCAGCAGTTCTACAGTAGGAATGAACACTGAAGCTTTCTTT. Protein product: CASSSTVGMNTEAFF. The genes are TRBV6-2 or TRBV6-3 and TRBJ1-1; unclear D gene. This CDR3 has 15 residues. Germline V gene sequence: CDR1 MNHEY, CDR2 SVGEGT. Trimming stripped 4 bases from V and 0 bases from J, with 12 bases between.